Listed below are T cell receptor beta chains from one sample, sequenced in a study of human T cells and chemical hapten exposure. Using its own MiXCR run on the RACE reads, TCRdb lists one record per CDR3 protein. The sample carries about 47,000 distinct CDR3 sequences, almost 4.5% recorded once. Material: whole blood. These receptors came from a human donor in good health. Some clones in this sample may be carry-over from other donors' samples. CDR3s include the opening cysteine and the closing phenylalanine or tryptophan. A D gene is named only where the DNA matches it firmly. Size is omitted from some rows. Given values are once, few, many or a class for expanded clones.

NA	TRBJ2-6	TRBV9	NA	TGTGCCAGCAGCGTGGGGGACGGGGACGTAAGGTCTGGGGCCAACGTCCTGACTTTC	CASSVGDGDVRSGANVLTF
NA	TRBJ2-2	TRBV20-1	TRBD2	TGCAGTGCTAGGCGGGGGGGCGAGGACACCGGGGAGCTGTTTTTT	CSARRGGEDTGELFF
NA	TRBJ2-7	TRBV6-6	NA	TGTGCCAGCAACGAGGGCCTATCTCCCTCCTCTAGTGGAGTCTCCTACGAGCAGTACTTC	CASNEGLSPSSSGVSYEQYF
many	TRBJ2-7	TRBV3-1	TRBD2	TGTGCCAGCAGCCAAGGGACTAGTTACGAGCAGTACTTC	CASSQGTSYEQYF
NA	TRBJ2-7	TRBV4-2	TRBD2	TGTGCCAGCAGCCAAGGGGCTAGCGGGAGTTACGAGCAGTACTTC	CASSQGASGSYEQYF
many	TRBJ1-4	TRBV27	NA	TGTGCCAGCAGTTGGGTTGGCAGGGGTAGGGAAAAACTGTTTTTT	CASSWVGRGREKLFF
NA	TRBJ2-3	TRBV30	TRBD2	TGTGCCTGGAGATACAAAAAGCGGGAGGGAAACGCAGATACGCAGTATTTT	CAWRYKKREGNADTQYF
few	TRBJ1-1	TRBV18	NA	TGTGCCAGCTCACCACCACAGCCGGAGATTAGGACCTTCTTT	CASSPPQPEIRTFF
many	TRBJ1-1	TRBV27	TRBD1	TGTGCCAGCAGACGACAGGGGGCAGAGAACACTGAAGCTTTCTTT	CASRRQGAENTEAFF
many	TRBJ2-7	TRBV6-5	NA	TGTGCCAGCAGAGTACTAGATCGCGCACACTACGAGCAGTACTTC	CASRVLDRAHYEQYF
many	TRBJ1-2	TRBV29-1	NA	TGCAGCGTTGAGACGGAACGGACGGATTTCTATGGCTACACCTTC	CSVETERTDFYGYTF
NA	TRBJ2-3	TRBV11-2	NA	TGTGCCAGCAGCTTAGTCATAGGACAGAGAGGTGGAGATACGCAGTATTTT	CASSLVIGQRGGDTQYF
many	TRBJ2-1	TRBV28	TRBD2	TGTGCCAGCAGGGGAGGGGGACTAGCGATTTATGAGCAGTTCTTC	CASRGGGLAIYEQFF
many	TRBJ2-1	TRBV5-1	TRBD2	TGCGCCAGCAGCCCGGAGACTAGCGGGAGGCCCGGGTTTGGGCAGTTCTTC	CASSPETSGRPGFGQFF